These 30 T cell receptor beta chains share one sample of origin, sequenced in a study of blood T cell repertoires in COVID-19. Assay used: immunoSEQ multiplex PCR; TCRdb lists only in-frame clones, some missing. Here the sample spans fewer than 150,000 clones, 88% being singletons. Sequencing used peripheral blood. Every receptor here comes from a woman aged 50 to 60 with active or convalescent COVID-19.

The chain uses TRBV5-4 and TRBJ1-4; 7 bases are shared with TRBD1. V shed 3 bases, J shed 6 bases, and the junction held 8 bases outside the gene matches. The CDR3 length is 15 residues. Per germline, CDR1 SGHNT and CDR2 YYREEE (reference sequence). CDR3 loop: CASSSGRTGDEKLFF. The CDR3 DNA reads as TGTGCCAGCAGCTCGGGAAGGACAGGAGATGAAAAACTGTTTTTT.

The chain uses TRBV3-1 (or the pseudogene TRBV3-2) and TRBJ2-7, with 7 bases identical to TRBD2. Trimming took 4 bases from V and 9 from J; bases not matched to a gene: 3. Germline loops: CDR1 LGHDT, CDR2 YNNKEL (reference sequence). The CDR3 loop spans 11 amino acids. In nucleotides, the CDR3 is TGTGCCAGCAGCCGTGGGGAGGGGCAGTACTTC. Amino acids: CASSRGEGQYF.

This clone was detected only a few times. This chain connects TRBV7-9 to TRBJ1-2; 9 nucleotides line up with TRBD1. Germline V gene sequence: CDR1 SEHNR, CDR2 FQNEAQ (reference sequence). This CDR3 is built from 15 residues. V lost 4 bases and J lost 3; bases outside the gene matches: 6. CDR3 protein: CASSSTGGSDYGYTF. The CDR3 region has the DNA TGTGCCAGCAGCTCCACAGGGGGCTCAGACTATGGCTACACCTTC.

CDR3 nucleotides: TGTGCCAGCACCGGGACTAGCGGAGAAACCCAGTACTTC. This translates into CASTGTSGETQYF. The rearrangement uses TRBV6-6 and TRBJ2-5; TRBD2 matches 11 bases. The CDR3 extends over 13 amino acids. V lost 7 bases and J lost 8; bases outside the gene matches: 6. Germline lookup yields CDR1 MNHNY and CDR2 SVGAGI (reference sequence).

V and J are TRBV2 and TRBJ2-5; D is possibly TRBD2 (6 bases). Trimming took off 8 bases at V and 5 bases at J, with 12 bases between the two ends. Looked up from germline, CDR1 is SNHLY and CDR2 is FYNNEI. This CDR3 has 12 amino acids. CDR3: CASGGFEETQYF. In DNA form, the CDR3 reads TGTGCCAGCGGGGGGTTTGAGGAGACCCAGTACTTC.

The chain carries TRBV2 and TRBJ2-3, with 9 bases aligning to TRBD2. Germline lookup yields CDR1 SNHLY and CDR2 FYNNEI. The CDR3 has 16 amino acids. Trimming took 8 bases from V and 1 from J; bases not matched to a gene: 10. In nucleotides, the CDR3 is TGTGCCAGCCCCCTATTGGTAGCGGGAGGCACAGATACGCAGTATTTT. Translated: CASPLLVAGGTDTQYF. The full variable domain, with the rest looked up from reference TRBV2 and TRBJ2-3, is EPEVTQTPSHQVTQMGQEVILRCVPISNHLYFYWYRQILGQKVEFLVSFYNNEISEKSEIFDDQFSVERPDGSNFTLKIRSTKLEDSAMYFCASPLLVAGGTDTQYFGPGTRLTVL.

The CDR3 DNA follows: TGCGCCAGCAGCTTGGACCCGACAGTTAATGAGCAGTTCTTC. Translating gives CASSLDPTVNEQFF. The chain joins TRBV5-1 to TRBJ2-1, with D tentatively TRBD1 (5 bases). Trimming took off 0 bases at V and 7 bases at J, with 11 bases between the two ends. This CDR3 is 14 amino acids long. Germline V gives CDR1 SGHRS, CDR2 YFSETQ.

The V and J genes are TRBV21-1 and TRBJ2-5; no DNA check was done on the table's D call, TRBD2. TRBV21-1 is labeled a pseudogene. This CDR3 comprises 18 residues. Here the CDR3 DNA reads TGTGCCAGCAGAAAAAGAGGTGCTAGCGGGAGGGAACAAGAGACCCAGTACTTC. Its protein product is CASRKRGASGREQETQYF.

The chain carries TRBV30 and TRBJ2-3, with TRBD2 as a possible D gene (6 bases). The germline CDR1 and CDR2 sequences are GTSNPN and SVGIG (reference sequence). V was cut by 4 bases and J by 4 bases, with 15 bases left in between. The CDR3 length is 14 residues. The CDR3 spells CAWMDGSGADTQYF. CDR3 DNA: TGTGCCTGGATGGACGGGAGTGGAGCAGATACGCAGTATTTT.

This clone was recorded once. The chain combines TRBV21-1 with TRBJ1-2; the tabulated D call, TRBD1, remains unverified against the DNA. TRBV21-1 represents a pseudogene. This CDR3 is 15 amino acids long. The CDR3 reads CASTWGQGPTKGYTF. CDR3 DNA sequence: TGTGCCAGCACGTGGGGACAGGGACCTACTAAGGGCTACACCTTC.

V is TRBV7-8 and J is TRBJ1-1, with TRBD1 matching over 9 bases. Germline V gene data show CDR1 as SGHVS and CDR2 as FQNEAQ. This CDR3 comprises 14 residues. Trimming removed 5 bases from V and 1 base from J; junction bases left unmatched: 2. Here the CDR3 DNA reads TGTGCCAGCAGCCAGGACAGGGGGAACACTGAAGCTTTCTTT. Translation gives CASSQDRGNTEAFF.

This clone came up a few times. The chain has TRBV28 and TRBJ1-2, with D hard to call. Germline assignment: CDR1 MDHEN and CDR2 SYDVKM. V was cut by 2 bases and J by 5 bases, with 15 bases left in between. This CDR3 has 15 amino acids. CDR3 nucleotides: TGTGCCAGCAGTTTAGATAGAGAAAGGAGATATGGCTACACCTTC. Protein: CASSLDRERRYGYTF.

This clone was seen a single time. The rearrangement joins TRBV6-5 to TRBJ2-3; D is unresolved. CDR1 is MNHEY, CDR2 SVGAGI, per germline. V was clipped by 0 bases and J by 0 bases, with 4 bases between them. The CDR3 is made up of 14 amino acids. CDR3 in DNA: TGTGCCAGCAGTTACTCTCTTAGCACAGATACGCAGTATTTT. Encoded protein: CASSYSLSTDTQYF.

This chain joins TRBV7-3 and TRBJ2-1; D is unresolved. V dropped 5 bases and J dropped 8 bases, with 13 bases sitting between them. The CDR3 loop spans 13 amino acids. Per germline, CDR1 SGHTA and CDR2 FQGTGA. The chain's CDR3 is CASSASLLHEQFF. The CDR3, as DNA: TGTGCCAGCAGCGCCTCCTTACTCCATGAGCAGTTCTTC.

The chain links TRBV28 to TRBJ2-1, with TRBD2 identical over 7 bases. The V segment lost 5 bases and the J segment 8 bases; nucleotides outside the gene matches: 15. Germline CDR1 MDHEN, CDR2 SYDVKM. The CDR3 is made up of 16 amino acids. DNA for the CDR3: TGTGCCAGCAGTGGGGCGATGAGGGGAGGGTTGGATGAGCAGTTCTTC. Protein sequence: CASSGAMRGGLDEQFF.

The chain employs TRBV6-6 and TRBJ1-6; tentative D call: TRBD1 (5 bases). This CDR3 region has 15 residues. The V end lost 2 bases, the J end lost 8 bases, and 13 bases lay between the germline ends. CDR1 MNHNY and CDR2 SVGAGI come from the germline V gene (reference sequence). In DNA form, the CDR3 reads TGTGCCAGCAGTTACGCGGCAGGGCCCTATTCACCCCTCCACTTT. Its translation is CASSYAAGPYSPLHF.

The chain couples TRBV19 to TRBJ2-5; 9 bases fit TRBD1. CDR1 is LNHDA and CDR2 is SQIVND in the germline V gene (reference sequence). The V segment lost 7 bases and the J segment 2 bases; nucleotides outside the gene matches: 8. There are 15 residues in the CDR3. This CDR3 is CASNRGTGFQETQYF. Here the CDR3 DNA reads TGTGCCAGTAACAGGGGGACAGGGTTTCAAGAGACCCAGTACTTC.

The chain combines TRBV7-6 with TRBJ2-3, with TRBD2 identical over 7 bases. The ends lost 4 bases at V and 4 bases at J; junction bases unmatched: 20. This CDR3 region has 19 residues. In germline, CDR1 is SGHVS, CDR2 FNYEAQ. Written as DNA, the CDR3 is TGTGCCAGCAGCTCCGGGACCAGACTAGCCCCCAAAGGGGCAGATACGCAGTATTTT. This sequence encodes CASSSGTRLAPKGADTQYF. Supplemented by reference TRBV7-6 and TRBJ2-3, the full variable domain reads GAGVSQSPRYKVTKRGQDVALRCDPISGHVSLYWYRQALGQGPEFLTYFNYEAQQDKSGLPNDRFSAERPEGSISTLTIQRTEQRDSAMYRCASSSGTRLAPKGADTQYFGPGTRLTVL.

V gene TRBV18 combines with J gene TRBJ2-3; perhaps TRBD1 as D (5 bases). V was shortened by 4 bases and J by 2 bases, with 13 bases between the two germline ends. The length of the CDR3 is 15 residues. CDR1 and CDR2 (germline): KGHSH, LQKENI. CDR3 nucleotide sequence: TGTGCCAGCTCACATGACAGCGAGAACACAGATACGCAGTATTTT. It encodes CASSHDSENTDTQYF.

The V call is TRBV27, the J call TRBJ2-1; TRBD2 agrees at 8 bases. The V and J ends lost 5 bases and 7 bases, in that order; junction bases with no gene match: 7. Germline loops: CDR1 MNHEY, CDR2 SMNVEV (reference sequence). CDR3 size: 14 residues. This CDR3 reads CASSIGGRFNEQFF. The CDR3 DNA is TGTGCCAGCAGTATTGGCGGGAGGTTTAATGAGCAGTTCTTC.

The rearrangement links TRBV5-6 to TRBJ1-5; no clear D. There are 13 residues in the CDR3. Trimming cost V 4 bases and J 6 bases, with 11 bases left between them. Germline assignment: CDR1 SGHDT and CDR2 YYEEEE. CDR3 DNA: TGTGCCAGCAGCCATGGCCGAGGTCAGCCCCAGCATTTT. Protein: CASSHGRGQPQHF.

This clone has a single count. The genes are TRBV5-4 and TRBJ1-2; a weak D match, TRBD1 (6 bases). The germline CDR1 and CDR2 sequences are SGHNT and YYREEE (reference sequence). The CDR3 is 14 residues long. V was pared by 4 bases and J by 6 bases, with 16 bases between. CDR3 amino acids: CASSPRGGGNGYTF. The CDR3 DNA reads as TGTGCCAGCAGCCCAAGGGGGGGCGGGAATGGCTACACCTTC.

This sequence joins TRBV18 and TRBJ1-1, with D maybe TRBD1 (5 bases). Per the germline V gene, CDR1 is KGHSH and CDR2 is LQKENI. Trimming took 4 bases from V and 1 from J, leaving 13 bases between them. CDR3 length equals 15 residues. CDR3 in amino acids: CASSLSYGQNTEAFF. The CDR3 DNA reads TGTGCCAGCTCACTTTCGTACGGACAGAACACTGAAGCTTTCTTT.

The rearrangement joins TRBV5-6 to TRBJ2-1, with 14 positions matching TRBD2. The CDR3 runs to 16 residues. CDR1 is SGHDT and CDR2 is YYEEEE in the germline V gene. With V trimmed by 4 bases and J by 7 bases, 7 bases remained unmatched. This chain's CDR3 is CASSLGTSGRYNEQFF. The CDR3 nucleotides read TGTGCCAGCAGCCTGGGGACTAGCGGGAGATATAATGAGCAGTTCTTC.

The chain links TRBV5-1 to TRBJ2-5; possible D gene TRBD2, 6 bases. Germline CDR1 reads SGHRS; CDR2 reads YFSETQ. Trimming shortened V by 7 bases and J by 2 bases, and 12 bases separated the two germline ends. CDR3 length: 13 residues. The CDR3 DNA reads as TGCGCCAGCCAATTTAGCGGACAAGAGACCCAGTACTTC. Protein sequence: CASQFSGQETQYF.

The chain has TRBV6-6 and TRBJ2-1, with D uncertain. The CDR3 covers 13 residues. V shed 8 bases and J shed 4 bases, with 12 bases lying between them. CDR1 is MNHNY and CDR2 is SVGAGI in the germline V gene (reference sequence). For the CDR3, the DNA is TGTGCCAGCTCGTCTGGCCGATACAATGAGCAGTTCTTC. Translation: CASSSGRYNEQFF.

The rearrangement joins TRBV27 to TRBJ2-4; 7 bases fit TRBD2. The CDR3 runs to 17 residues. J gave up 6 bases and V 0 bases, and 11 bases lay outside the gene matches. Per the germline V gene, CDR1 is MNHEY and CDR2 is SMNVEV (reference sequence). CDR3 DNA sequence: TGTGCCAGCAGTTTATCGAAGTTTGGGAGGGAGGGAAACATTCAGTACTTC. It codes for CASSLSKFGREGNIQYF.

The chain employs TRBV9 and TRBJ1-4; 9 nucleotides align to TRBD1. CDR3 length equals 14 residues. V dropped 2 bases and J dropped 5; count of bases not matched to a gene: 1. CDR1 and CDR2 from the germline V gene are SGDLS and YYNGEE. CDR3 in DNA: TGTGCCAGCAGCGTCGGACAGGGGAATGAAAAACTGTTTTTT. Translation gives CASSVGQGNEKLFF. Using reference TRBV9 and TRBJ1-4 for the parts outside the CDR3, the full variable domain is DSGVTQTPKHLITATGQRVTLRCSPRSGDLSVYWYQQSLDQGLQFLIQYYNGEERAKGNILERFSAQQFPDLHSELNLSSLELGDSALYFCASSVGQGNEKLFFGSGTQLSVL.

The rearrangement joins TRBV28 to TRBJ2-3; D perhaps matches TRBD1 (6 bases). The V gene lost 5 bases and the J gene lost 4 bases, with 7 bases spanning the gap. CDR1 MDHEN and CDR2 SYDVKM come from the germline V gene. The CDR3 spans 12 residues. The CDR3 DNA follows: TGTGCCAGCAGTAAGGGGGCAGATACGCAGTATTTT. Its protein is CASSKGADTQYF. The full variable domain, in which reference TRBV28 and TRBJ2-3 provide the parts outside the CDR3, is DVKVTQSSRYLVKRTGEKVFLECVQDMDHENMFWYRQDPGLGLRLIYFSYDVKMKEKGDIPEGYSVSREKKERFSLILESASTNQTSMYLCASSKGADTQYFGPGTRLTVL.

The V and J genes are TRBV19 and TRBJ2-6; 8 bases are shared with TRBD2. V trimming: 6 bases; J trimming: 4 bases; junction bases outside the gene matches: 8. From germline, CDR1 is LNHDA and CDR2 SQIVND (reference sequence). The CDR3 runs to 16 residues. In DNA, the CDR3 is TGTGCCAGTAGCTCACTGCGGGGGGAGGGGGCCAACGTCCTGACTTTC. Its translation: CASSSLRGEGANVLTF.